This T cell receptor beta chain was profiled in a study of blood T cell repertoires in COVID-19. Study information: Specimens from acute and convalescent COVID-19 originated in the United States, Italy and Spain. From T cells, B-cell-depleted T cells, or PBMCs came the material, which was cDNA or gDNA.

Germline lookup yields CDR1 SGHDT and CDR2 YYEEEE. V dropped 4 bases and J dropped 4 bases, with 9 bases sitting between them. This CDR3 has 12 amino acids. This clone was counted a single time. Authors' data handling: Reference gene primer amplification gave estimated nucleated cell counts. Assay: immunoSEQ multiplex PCR; the TCRdb copy retains only in-frame clones and omits some. V and J calls and clone size follow that table, whereas D and trimming were derived from the DNA. The sample includes more than 9,000 clones, 82% of them seen just once. The TCR originated in an older woman with acute or convalescent COVID-19. Material: peripheral blood. The chain links TRBV5-6 to TRBJ2-7, with D hard to call. CDR3 nucleotides: TGTGCCAGCAGCCTAGAAGGATACGAGCAGTACTTC. Translation: CASSLEGYEQYF.